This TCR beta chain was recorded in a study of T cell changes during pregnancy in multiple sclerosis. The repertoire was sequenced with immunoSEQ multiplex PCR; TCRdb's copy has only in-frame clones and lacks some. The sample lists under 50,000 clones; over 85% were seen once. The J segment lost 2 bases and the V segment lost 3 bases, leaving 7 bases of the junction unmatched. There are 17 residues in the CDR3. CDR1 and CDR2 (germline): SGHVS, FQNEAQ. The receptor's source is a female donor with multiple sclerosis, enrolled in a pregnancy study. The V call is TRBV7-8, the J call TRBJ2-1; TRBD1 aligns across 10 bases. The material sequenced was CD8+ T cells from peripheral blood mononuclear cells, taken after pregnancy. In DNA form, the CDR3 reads TGTGCCAGCAGCTTTGCTTCCGGGACAGGGGCCTACAATGAGCAGTTCTTC. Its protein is CASSFASGTGAYNEQFF.